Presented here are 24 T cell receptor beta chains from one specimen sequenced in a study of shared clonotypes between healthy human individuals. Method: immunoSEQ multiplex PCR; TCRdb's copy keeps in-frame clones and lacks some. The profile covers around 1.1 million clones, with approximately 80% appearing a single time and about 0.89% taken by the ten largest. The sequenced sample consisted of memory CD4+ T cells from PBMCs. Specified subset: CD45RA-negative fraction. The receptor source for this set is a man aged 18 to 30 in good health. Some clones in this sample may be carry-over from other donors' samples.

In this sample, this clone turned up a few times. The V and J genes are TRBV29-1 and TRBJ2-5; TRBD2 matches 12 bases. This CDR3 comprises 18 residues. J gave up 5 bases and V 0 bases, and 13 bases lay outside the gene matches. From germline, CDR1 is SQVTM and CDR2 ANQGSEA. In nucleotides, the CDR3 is TGCAGCGTTGAAGATGAGGCTAGCGGGAGGGCCGTCCGCGAGACCCAGTACTTC. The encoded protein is CSVEDEASGRAVRETQYF.

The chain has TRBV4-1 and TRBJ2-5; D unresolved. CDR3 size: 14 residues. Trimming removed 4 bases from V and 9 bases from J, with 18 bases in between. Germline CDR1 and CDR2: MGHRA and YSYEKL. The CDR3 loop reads CASSPSPSIPAQYF. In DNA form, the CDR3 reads TGCGCCAGCAGCCCCTCCCCCTCGATCCCCGCCCAGTACTTC.

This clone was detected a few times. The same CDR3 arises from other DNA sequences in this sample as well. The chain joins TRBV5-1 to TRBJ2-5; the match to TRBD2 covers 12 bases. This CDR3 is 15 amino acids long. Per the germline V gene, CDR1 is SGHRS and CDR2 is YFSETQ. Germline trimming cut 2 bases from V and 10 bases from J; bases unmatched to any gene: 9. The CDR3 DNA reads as TGCGCCAGCAGCTTTTCTCCGACTAGCGGGAGTGTCCAGTACTTC. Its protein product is CASSFSPTSGSVQYF.

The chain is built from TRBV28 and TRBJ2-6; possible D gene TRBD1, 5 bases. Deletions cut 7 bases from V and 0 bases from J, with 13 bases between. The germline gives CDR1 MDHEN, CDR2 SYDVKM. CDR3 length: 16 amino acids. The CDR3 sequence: CASTPRGYSGANVLTF. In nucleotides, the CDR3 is TGTGCCAGCACCCCAAGGGGATACTCTGGGGCCAACGTCCTGACTTTC.

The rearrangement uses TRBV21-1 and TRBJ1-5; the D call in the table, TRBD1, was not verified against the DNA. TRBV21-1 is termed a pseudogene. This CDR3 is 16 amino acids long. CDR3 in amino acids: CASTREGDPSNQPQHF. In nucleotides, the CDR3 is TGTGCCAGCACCAGAGAGGGGGACCCTAGCAATCAGCCCCAGCATTTT.

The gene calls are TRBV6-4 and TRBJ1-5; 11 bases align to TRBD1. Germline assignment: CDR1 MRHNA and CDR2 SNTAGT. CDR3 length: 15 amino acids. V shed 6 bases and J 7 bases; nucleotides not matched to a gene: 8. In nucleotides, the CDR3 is TGTGCCAGCAGCTTCGGACAGGGGGCTTCGCAGCCCCAGCATTTT. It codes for CASSFGQGASQPQHF.

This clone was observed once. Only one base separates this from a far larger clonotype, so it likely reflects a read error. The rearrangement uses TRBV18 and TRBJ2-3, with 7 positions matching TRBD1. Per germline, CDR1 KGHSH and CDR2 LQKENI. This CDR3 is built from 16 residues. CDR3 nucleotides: TGTGCCAGCTCACCACGTAATCAAGGTGGGACAGATGCGCAGTATTTT. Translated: CASSPRNQGGTDAQYF.

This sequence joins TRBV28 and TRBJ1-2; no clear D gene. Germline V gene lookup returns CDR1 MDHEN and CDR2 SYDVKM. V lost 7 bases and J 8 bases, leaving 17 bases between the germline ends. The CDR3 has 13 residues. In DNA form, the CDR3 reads TGTGCCAGCACCGAGACGGGCCGAGGAGGCTACACCTTC. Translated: CASTETGRGGYTF.

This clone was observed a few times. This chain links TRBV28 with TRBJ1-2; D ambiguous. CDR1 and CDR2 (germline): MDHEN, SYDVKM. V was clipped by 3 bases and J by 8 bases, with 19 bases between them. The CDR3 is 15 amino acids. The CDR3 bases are TGTGCCAGCAGTTTGGACGGGAGAGGCCAGAGAGGCTACACCTTC. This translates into CASSLDGRGQRGYTF.

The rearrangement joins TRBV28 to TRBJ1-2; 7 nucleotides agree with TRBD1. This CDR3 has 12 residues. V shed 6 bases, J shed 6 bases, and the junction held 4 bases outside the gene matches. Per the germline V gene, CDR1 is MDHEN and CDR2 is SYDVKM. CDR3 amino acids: CASRLTGDGYTF. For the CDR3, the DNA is TGTGCCAGCAGGTTAACAGGGGATGGCTACACCTTC.

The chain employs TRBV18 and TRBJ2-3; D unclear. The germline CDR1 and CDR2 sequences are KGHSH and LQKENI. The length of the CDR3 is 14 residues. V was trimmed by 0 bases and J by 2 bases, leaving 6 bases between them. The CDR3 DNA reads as TGTGCCAGCTCACCACCACAGTCCACAGATACGCAGTATTTT. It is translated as CASSPPQSTDTQYF.

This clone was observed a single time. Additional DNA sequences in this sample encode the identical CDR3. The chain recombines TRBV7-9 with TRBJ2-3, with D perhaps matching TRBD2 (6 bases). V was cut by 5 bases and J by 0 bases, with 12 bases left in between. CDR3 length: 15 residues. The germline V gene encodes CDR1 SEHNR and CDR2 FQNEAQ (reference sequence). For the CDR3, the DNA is TGTGCCAGCAGCCCACCGGGACTTAGCACAGATACGCAGTATTTT. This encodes CASSPPGLSTDTQYF. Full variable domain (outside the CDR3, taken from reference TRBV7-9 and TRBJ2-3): DTGVSQNPRHKITKRGQNVTFRCDPISEHNRLYWYRQTLGQGPEFLTYFQNEAQLEKSRLLSDRFSAERPKGSFSTLEIQRTEQGDSAMYLCASSPPGLSTDTQYFGPGTRLTVL.

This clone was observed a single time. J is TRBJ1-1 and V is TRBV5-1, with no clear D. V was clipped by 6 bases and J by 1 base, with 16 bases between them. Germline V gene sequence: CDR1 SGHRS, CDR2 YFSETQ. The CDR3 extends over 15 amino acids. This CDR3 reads CASNFRDTTNTEAFF. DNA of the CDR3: TGCGCCAGCAACTTCCGAGACACCACGAACACTGAAGCTTTCTTT. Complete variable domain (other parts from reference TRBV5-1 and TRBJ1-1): KAGVTQTPRYLIKTRGQQVTLSCSPISGHRSVSWYQQTPGQGLQFLFEYFSETQRNKGNFPGRFSGRQFSNSRSEMNVSTLELGDSALYLCASNFRDTTNTEAFFGQGTRLTVV.

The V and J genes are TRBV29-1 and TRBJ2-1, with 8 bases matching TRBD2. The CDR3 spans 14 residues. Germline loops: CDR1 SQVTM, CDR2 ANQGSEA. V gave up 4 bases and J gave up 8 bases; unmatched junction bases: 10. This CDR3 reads CSVVVAGKNDEQFF. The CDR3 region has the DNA TGCAGCGTTGTTGTAGCGGGAAAAAACGATGAGCAGTTCTTC.

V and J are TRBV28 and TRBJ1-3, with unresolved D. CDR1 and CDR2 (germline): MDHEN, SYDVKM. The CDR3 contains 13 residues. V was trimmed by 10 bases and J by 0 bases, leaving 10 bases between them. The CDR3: CAIHTFSGNTIYF. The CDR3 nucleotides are TGTGCCATCCACACATTCTCTGGAAACACCATATATTTT.

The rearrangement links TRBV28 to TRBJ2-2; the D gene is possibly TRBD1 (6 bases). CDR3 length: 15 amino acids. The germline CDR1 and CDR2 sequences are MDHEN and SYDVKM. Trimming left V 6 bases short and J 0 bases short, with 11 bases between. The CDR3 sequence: CASREGGANTGELFF. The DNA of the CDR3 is TGTGCCAGCAGGGAAGGGGGTGCGAACACCGGGGAGCTGTTTTTT. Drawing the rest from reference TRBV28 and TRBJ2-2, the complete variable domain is DVKVTQSSRYLVKRTGEKVFLECVQDMDHENMFWYRQDPGLGLRLIYFSYDVKMKEKGDIPEGYSVSREKKERFSLILESASTNQTSMYLCASREGGANTGELFFGEGSRLTVL.

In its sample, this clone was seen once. The CDR3 coding sequence is TGTGCCAGCAGCTCCACCCCCCCGGGATTGAACACTGAAGCTTTCTTT. Translated: CASSSTPPGLNTEAFF. V usage is TRBV7-8 and J usage is TRBJ1-1; no clear D gene. Germline V gene sequence: CDR1 SGHVS, CDR2 FQNEAQ. V lost 4 bases, J lost 0 bases, and 15 bases lay in between. This CDR3 has 16 residues.

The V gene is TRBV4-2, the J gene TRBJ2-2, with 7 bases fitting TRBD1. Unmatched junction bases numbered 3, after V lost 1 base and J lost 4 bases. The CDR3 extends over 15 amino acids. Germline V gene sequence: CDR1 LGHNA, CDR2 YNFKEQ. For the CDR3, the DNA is TGTGCCAGCAGCCAAGGGGGGACAGTCACCGGGGAGCTGTTTTTT. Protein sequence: CASSQGGTVTGELFF.

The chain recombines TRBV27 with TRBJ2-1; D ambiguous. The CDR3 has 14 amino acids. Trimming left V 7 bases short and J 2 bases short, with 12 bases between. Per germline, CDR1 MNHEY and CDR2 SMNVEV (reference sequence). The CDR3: CASTISQPYNEQFF. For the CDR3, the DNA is TGTGCCAGCACTATCTCTCAGCCCTACAATGAGCAGTTCTTC.

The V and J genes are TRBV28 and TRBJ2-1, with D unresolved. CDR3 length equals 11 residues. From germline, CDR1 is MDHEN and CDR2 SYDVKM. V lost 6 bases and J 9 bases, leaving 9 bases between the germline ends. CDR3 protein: CASRTLLEQFF. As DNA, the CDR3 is TGTGCCAGCAGGACCCTACTTGAGCAGTTCTTC.

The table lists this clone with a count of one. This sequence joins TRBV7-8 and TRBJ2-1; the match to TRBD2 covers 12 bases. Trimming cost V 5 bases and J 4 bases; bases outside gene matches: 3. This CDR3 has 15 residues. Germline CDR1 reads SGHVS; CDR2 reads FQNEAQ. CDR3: CASSLGLAGYNEQFF. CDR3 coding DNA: TGTGCCAGCAGCCTCGGACTAGCGGGATACAATGAGCAGTTCTTC.

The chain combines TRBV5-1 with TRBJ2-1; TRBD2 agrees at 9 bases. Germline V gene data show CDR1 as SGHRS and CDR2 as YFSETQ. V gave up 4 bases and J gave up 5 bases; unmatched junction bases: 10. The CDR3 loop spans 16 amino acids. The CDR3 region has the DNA TGCGCCAGCAGCCCAAGTCTTGCGGGAGGGGACAATGAGCAGTTCTTC. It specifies CASSPSLAGGDNEQFF.

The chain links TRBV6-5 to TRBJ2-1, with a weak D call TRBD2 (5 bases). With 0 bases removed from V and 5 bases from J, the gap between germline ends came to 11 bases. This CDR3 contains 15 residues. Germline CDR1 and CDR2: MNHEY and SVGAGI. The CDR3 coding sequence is TGTGCCAGCAGTTACTCGCGGGCCGCCAACAATGAGCAGTTCTTC. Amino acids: CASSYSRAANNEQFF.

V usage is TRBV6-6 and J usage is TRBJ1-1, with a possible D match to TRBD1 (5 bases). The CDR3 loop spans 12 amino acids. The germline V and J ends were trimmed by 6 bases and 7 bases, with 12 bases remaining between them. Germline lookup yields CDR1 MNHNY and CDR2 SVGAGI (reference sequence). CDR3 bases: TGTGCCAGCAGAGGGACTGGCCTTGAAGCTTTCTTT. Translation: CASRGTGLEAFF.